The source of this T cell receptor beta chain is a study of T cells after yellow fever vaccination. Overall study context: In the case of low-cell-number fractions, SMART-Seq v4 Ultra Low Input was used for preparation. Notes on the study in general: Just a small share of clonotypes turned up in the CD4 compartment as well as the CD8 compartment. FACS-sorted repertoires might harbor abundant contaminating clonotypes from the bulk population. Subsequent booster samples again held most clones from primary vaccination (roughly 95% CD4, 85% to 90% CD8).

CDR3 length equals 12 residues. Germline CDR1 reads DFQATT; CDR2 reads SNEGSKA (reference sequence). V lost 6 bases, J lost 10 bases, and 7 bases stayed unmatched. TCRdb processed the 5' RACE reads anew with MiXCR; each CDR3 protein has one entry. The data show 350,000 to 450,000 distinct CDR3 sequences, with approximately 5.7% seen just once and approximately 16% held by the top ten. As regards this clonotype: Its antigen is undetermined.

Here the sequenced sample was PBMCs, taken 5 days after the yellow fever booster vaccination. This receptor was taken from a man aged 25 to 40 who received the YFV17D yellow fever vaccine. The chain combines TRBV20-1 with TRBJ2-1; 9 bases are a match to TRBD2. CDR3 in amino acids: CSAGSGSWEQFF. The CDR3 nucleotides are TGCAGTGCCGGTAGCGGGAGCTGGGAGCAGTTCTTC.